Each of the 27 T cell receptor beta chains below was sequenced from the same sample in a study of blood T cell repertoires in COVID-19. The table came from immunoSEQ multiplex PCR; TCRdb's copy has only in-frame clones and leaves some out. Altogether around 89,000 clones are present, 89% being singletons, with the ten largest covering 8.5% to 10%. The sequenced sample consisted of peripheral blood. The receptor source for this set is a man between 50 and 59 years old with acute or convalescent COVID-19.

The gene calls are TRBV3-1 (or the pseudogene TRBV3-2) and TRBJ1-1, with D maybe TRBD1 (6 bases). The CDR3 consists of 14 residues. The germline V gene encodes CDR1 LGHDT and CDR2 YNNKEL (reference sequence). V lost 4 bases to trimming and J lost 5 bases, with 14 bases between them. CDR3 loop: CASSREGGVTEAFF. In DNA form, the CDR3 reads TGTGCCAGCAGCCGGGAGGGGGGGGTAACTGAAGCTTTCTTT.

The chain links TRBV6-5 to TRBJ1-2; 9 bases match TRBD1. The CDR3 runs 14 residues. V dropped 8 bases and J dropped 2; count of bases not matched to a gene: 6. Germline V gene data show CDR1 as MNHEY and CDR2 as SVGAGI. For the CDR3, the DNA is TGTGCCAGCTTCGGGACAGGGAAAAACTATGGCTACACCTTC. The encoded protein is CASFGTGKNYGYTF.

The chain employs TRBV2 and TRBJ1-2; D call uncertain. CDR1 and CDR2 (germline): SNHLY, FYNNEI. V was shortened by 6 bases and J by 6 bases, with 14 bases between the two germline ends. The CDR3 totals 13 residues. CDR3 nucleotide sequence: TGTGCCAGCAGGGATCGGGATTTTCATGGCTACACCTTC. Translating gives CASRDRDFHGYTF.

This chain links TRBV6-4 with TRBJ1-5, with TRBD1 matching over 10 bases. The CDR3 covers 18 residues. CDR1 is MRHNA and CDR2 is SNTAGT in the germline V gene. The V and J ends lost 0 bases and 6 bases, in that order; junction bases with no gene match: 11. CDR3 sequence reads: CASSDSSGQGVRGQPQHF. CDR3 in DNA: TGTGCCAGCAGTGACTCTTCTGGACAGGGGGTAAGGGGTCAGCCCCAGCATTTT.

V is TRBV10-3 and J is TRBJ1-5; possibly TRBD1 for D (5 bases). V was shortened by 4 bases and J by 6 bases, with 19 bases between the two germline ends. There are 16 residues in the CDR3. Germline CDR1 and CDR2: ENHRY and SYGVKD. CDR3 nucleotide sequence: TGTGCCATCAGTGCCACCAGGGTTGATCAGGGTCAGCCCCAGCATTTT. Its translation: CAISATRVDQGQPQHF.

This clone was picked up one time. This rearrangement joins TRBV6-5 to TRBJ1-4; TRBD1 matches 8 bases. This CDR3 contains 15 residues. With V trimmed by 5 bases and J by 2 bases, 4 bases remained unmatched. Germline CDR1 MNHEY, CDR2 SVGAGI. Here the CDR3 reads CASSPRTGTNEKLFF. The CDR3 nucleotides read TGTGCCAGCAGTCCGAGGACAGGGACTAATGAAAAACTGTTTTTT.

This clone showed up just once. V usage is TRBV18 and J usage is TRBJ1-2, with 10 bases aligning to TRBD1. The CDR3 has 16 residues. The trim removed 3 bases at V and 4 bases at J, leaving 8 bases unmatched. CDR1 KGHSH and CDR2 LQKENI come from the germline V gene. The CDR3 here is CASSPGQGSRSYGYTF. The CDR3 nucleotides read TGTGCCAGCTCACCGGGACAGGGGTCACGCTCCTATGGCTACACCTTC.

The rearrangement uses TRBV5-1 and TRBJ2-1, with D possibly matching TRBD1 (6 bases). Germline loops: CDR1 SGHRS, CDR2 YFSETQ. Trimming took 0 bases from V and 7 from J, leaving 8 bases between them. This CDR3 spans 13 amino acids. CDR3 nucleotide sequence: TGCGCCAGCAGCTTGGGGGGGCTGAATGAGCAGTTCTTC. This gives the protein CASSLGGLNEQFF.

This chain links TRBV7-9 with TRBJ2-3; the D gene is possibly TRBD1 (5 bases). V lost 6 bases and J 2 bases, leaving 21 bases between the germline ends. This CDR3 contains 17 residues. Germline CDR1 reads SEHNR; CDR2 reads FQNEAQ (reference sequence). In nucleotides, the CDR3 is TGTGCCAGCAGTTTGTCATCGCTCAAGGGGTTCACAGATACGCAGTATTTT. Translation gives CASSLSSLKGFTDTQYF.

The V gene is TRBV6-1, the J gene TRBJ2-6; 9 positions match TRBD1. Trimming removed 3 bases from V and 2 bases from J; junction bases left unmatched: 5. The germline gives CDR1 MNHNS, CDR2 SASEGT. This CDR3 is 17 amino acids long. The DNA for the CDR3 is TGTGCCAGCAGTGACGGGACAGGGTGGACTGGGGCCAACGTCCTGACTTTC. Translation gives CASSDGTGWTGANVLTF.

This chain joins TRBV7-2 and TRBJ1-6; the D gene is possibly TRBD1 (5 bases). The CDR3 loop spans 16 amino acids. Germline assignment: CDR1 SGHTA and CDR2 FQGNSA. V was cut by 5 bases and J by 3 bases, with 14 bases left in between. The CDR3 DNA is TGTGCCAGCAGCCTTCAGGGCCCCGACTATAATTCACCCCTCCACTTT. Protein: CASSLQGPDYNSPLHF.

On this clone itself: Mismatch with germline at one junction end may stem from a read error. This chain joins TRBV30 and TRBJ1-3; the D gene is possibly TRBD1 (5 bases). The CDR3 extends over 13 amino acids. From germline, CDR1 is GTSNPN and CDR2 SVGIG (reference sequence). CDR3 bases: TGTGCCGCGCGGCGGGGCTCTGGAAACACTATATATTTT. Protein: CAARRGSGNTIYF.

V is TRBV5-1 and J is TRBJ2-5; 10 nucleotides line up with TRBD1. This CDR3 is 14 amino acids long. From germline, CDR1 is SGHRS and CDR2 YFSETQ. Unmatched junction bases numbered 0, after V lost 3 bases and J lost 1 base. The chain's CDR3 is CASSWTGGQETQYF. CDR3 nucleotide sequence: TGCGCCAGCAGCTGGACAGGGGGCCAAGAGACCCAGTACTTC. The entire variable domain, with the rest obtained from reference TRBV5-1 and TRBJ2-5, is as follows: KAGVTQTPRYLIKTRGQQVTLSCSPISGHRSVSWYQQTPGQGLQFLFEYFSETQRNKGNFPGRFSGRQFSNSRSEMNVSTLELGDSALYLCASSWTGGQETQYFGPGTRLLVL.

The chain is built from TRBV10-1 and TRBJ1-1; 7 bases are a match to TRBD1. The CDR3 extends over 17 amino acids. Germline CDR1 and CDR2: WNHNN and SYGVQD (reference sequence). V was pared by 2 bases and J by 0 bases, with 9 bases of the junction left unmatched. The CDR3 here is CASSEKQGVAVNTEAFF. The CDR3 DNA sequence: TGCGCCAGCAGTGAGAAGCAGGGGGTGGCGGTGAACACTGAAGCTTTCTTT.

V gene TRBV24-1 combines with J gene TRBJ2-1; unclear D gene. The CDR3 is 11 residues long. The V gene lost 4 bases and the J gene lost 6 bases, with 3 bases spanning the gap. Germline CDR1 and CDR2: KGHDR and SFDVKD. The CDR3 DNA follows: TGTGCCACCAGTGACCGCAATGAGCAGTTCTTC. Translating it yields CATSDRNEQFF.

The rearrangement links TRBV7-3 to TRBJ2-3; no reliable D call. The CDR3 covers 12 residues. Per germline, CDR1 SGHTA and CDR2 FQGTGA. Trimming took 5 bases from V and 1 from J, leaving 4 bases between them. CDR3 bases: TGTGCCAGCAGCAGCGGCACAGATACGCAGTATTTT. Its protein is CASSSGTDTQYF. The whole variable domain, remainder taken from reference TRBV7-3 and TRBJ2-3, is GAGVSQTPSNKVTEKGKYVELRCDPISGHTALYWYRQSLGQGPEFLIYFQGTGAADDSGLPNDRFFAVRPEGSVSTLKIQRTERGDSAVYLCASSSGTDTQYFGPGTRLTVL.

This chain joins TRBV7-9 and TRBJ1-2; 7 positions match TRBD1. Trimming took 4 bases from V and 1 from J; bases not matched to a gene: 6. Germline V gene lookup returns CDR1 SEHNR and CDR2 FQNEAQ (reference sequence). This CDR3 is 15 amino acids long. The CDR3 loop is CASSSGTAFNYGYTF. As DNA, the CDR3 is TGTGCCAGCAGCTCAGGGACAGCTTTTAACTATGGCTACACCTTC.

The rearrangement joins TRBV15 to TRBJ2-3, with a possible D match to TRBD1 (6 bases). V dropped 4 bases and J dropped 2 bases, with 13 bases sitting between them. Germline V gene data show CDR1 as LNHNV and CDR2 as YYDKDF (reference sequence). This CDR3 region has 15 residues. CDR3 sequence: CATSTRTAVTDTQYF. The DNA for the CDR3 is TGTGCCACCAGCACCAGGACAGCGGTCACAGATACGCAGTATTTT.

J is TRBJ2-2 and V is TRBV6-2 or TRBV6-3; unclear D gene. This CDR3 has 11 amino acids. Germline V lookup: CDR1 MNHEY, CDR2 SVGEGT. The germline V and J ends were trimmed by 5 bases and 4 bases, with 2 bases remaining between them. The CDR3 here is CASSLTGELFF. The CDR3 bases are TGTGCCAGCAGTCTCACCGGGGAGCTGTTTTTT.

The chain uses TRBV6-6 and TRBJ2-5; weak D call: TRBD1 (6 bases). Per germline, CDR1 MNHNY and CDR2 SVGAGI (reference sequence). The CDR3 spans 15 residues. V lost 0 bases, J lost 1 base, and 9 bases lay in between. The chain's CDR3 is CASSYSRDTQETQYF. In DNA form, the CDR3 reads TGTGCCAGCAGTTACTCGAGGGACACCCAAGAGACCCAGTACTTC.

The rearrangement links TRBV14 to TRBJ2-3; D not certain. From germline, CDR1 is SGHDN and CDR2 FVKESK. The CDR3 contains 20 residues. Trimming left V 4 bases short and J 2 bases short, with 28 bases between. This CDR3 is CASSPRPGGSSIIDTDTQYF. The CDR3, as DNA: TGTGCCAGCAGCCCCCGGCCCGGCGGCTCTTCCATCATCGACACAGATACGCAGTATTTT.

The CDR3 loop is CAWRASGGTQYF. CDR3 in DNA: TGTGCCTGGAGGGCTAGCGGGGGGACGCAGTATTTT. This chain joins TRBV30 and TRBJ2-3; 11 positions agree with TRBD2. This CDR3 has 12 amino acids. Germline loops: CDR1 GTSNPN, CDR2 SVGIG (reference sequence). V lost 3 bases to trimming and J lost 9 bases; unmatched junction nucleotides: 2.

The V gene is TRBV19, the J gene TRBJ1-6; 8 bases align to TRBD1. Per germline, CDR1 LNHDA and CDR2 SQIVND (reference sequence). Losses at the gene ends were 5 bases for V and 11 bases for J; bases not matched to a gene: 5. The CDR3 loop spans 13 amino acids. The CDR3 sequence is CASSQDRVPPLHF. CDR3 bases: TGTGCCAGTAGTCAGGACAGGGTTCCACCCCTCCACTTT.

This rearrangement joins TRBV5-1 to TRBJ2-1, with a weak D call TRBD2 (5 bases). The germline gives CDR1 SGHRS, CDR2 YFSETQ. This CDR3 spans 15 amino acids. Trimming removed 7 bases at V and 0 bases at J, with 14 bases between. CDR3 protein: CASREDSISYNEQFF. The CDR3 nucleotides are TGCGCCAGCCGAGAGGACTCCATCTCCTACAATGAGCAGTTCTTC.

This chain connects TRBV19 to TRBJ1-2, with D maybe TRBD1 (5 bases). Germline V CDR1 and CDR2: LNHDA, SQIVND (reference sequence). V was trimmed by 4 bases and J by 4 bases, leaving 7 bases between them. The CDR3 is 12 amino acids. CDR3 sequence: CASSRTPYGYTF. The DNA of the CDR3 is TGTGCCAGTAGTAGGACACCCTATGGCTACACCTTC.

The rearrangement links TRBV5-1 to TRBJ2-5; TRBD2 is a possible D gene (5 bases). Deletions cut 0 bases from V and 5 bases from J, with 14 bases between. Germline lookup yields CDR1 SGHRS and CDR2 YFSETQ. This CDR3 is 15 amino acids long. Here the CDR3 DNA reads TGCGCCAGCAGCTTGGATGGCAGGACGGGGGAGACCCAGTACTTC. The encoded protein is CASSLDGRTGETQYF.

The chain employs TRBV30 and TRBJ1-3; D ambiguous. The CDR3 has 14 residues. Germline CDR1 reads GTSNPN; CDR2 reads SVGIG (reference sequence). Trimming removed 3 bases at V and 0 bases at J, with 9 bases between. CDR3: CAWRAGVSGNTIYF. The CDR3, as DNA: TGTGCCTGGAGGGCGGGCGTCTCTGGAAACACCATATATTTT.